Here is one T cell receptor (beta chain) with its context. These data are taken from a study of blood T cell repertoires in COVID-19. Overall study: COVID-19 samples from acute and convalescent phases originated in the United States, Italy and Spain.

Original data processing: Reference gene primer amplification in the assay estimated nucleated cell counts. Here immunoSEQ multiplex PCR was the method, and the copy in TCRdb shows in-frame clones only, minus some. V and J calls and clone size are given by that table; D and trimming were obtained from the DNA. The table records about 25,000 clones, roughly nine tenths of them present only once. Source material: peripheral blood. The TCR comes from a man in his 70s with active COVID-19.

DNA for the CDR3: TGTGCCAGCAGTTCAATCCAACGACAGGGGGCTAGTCAGCCCCAGCATTTT. Protein: CASSSIQRQGASQPQHF. This chain links TRBV28 with TRBJ1-5; 10 positions match TRBD1. CDR3 size: 17 residues. The V and J ends lost 4 bases and 6 bases, in that order; junction bases with no gene match: 12. Looked up from germline, CDR1 is MDHEN and CDR2 is SYDVKM.